A selection of T cell receptor beta chains follows, all from one sample in a study of blood T cell repertoires in COVID-19. Some clones are missing from TCRdb's copy, which holds only in-frame ones; the method was immunoSEQ multiplex PCR. The sample holds around 310,000 clones, 88% seen once. Sequencing was done on a sample of peripheral blood. The receptor set was obtained from a woman aged 45-59 years with active or convalescent COVID-19. The conserved cysteine and the conserved F or W are not part of the CDR3 here.

V gene: TRBV3-1/TRBV3-2; J gene: TRBJ1-1; CDR3 protein: ASSRFEQAEAF
V gene: TRBV6-6; J gene: TRBJ1-1; CDR3 protein: ASSYSAEAF
V gene: TRBV16; J gene: TRBJ2-7; CDR3 protein: ASSRLRATGEQY
V gene: TRBV19; J gene: TRBJ1-4; CDR3 protein: ASSPTGSAEKLF
V gene: TRBV6-2/TRBV6-3; J gene: TRBJ1-5; CDR3 protein: ASSTPGREGGQPQH
V gene: TRBV3-1/TRBV3-2; J gene: TRBJ2-1; CDR3 protein: ASSQGGLDARNEQF
V gene: TRBV12-3/TRBV12-4; J gene: TRBJ1-6; CDR3 protein: ASSSTGRSPLH
V gene: TRBV24-1; J gene: TRBJ1-5; CDR3 protein: ATSTRVDQPQH
V gene: TRBV7-3; J gene: TRBJ2-3; CDR3 protein: ASSSGQGTDTQY
V gene: TRBV21-1; J gene: TRBJ2-1; CDR3 protein: ASSNPERNYNEQF
V gene: TRBV2; J gene: TRBJ2-1; CDR3 protein: ASSGFRTSGSSYNEQF
V gene: TRBV7-3; J gene: TRBJ2-3; CDR3 protein: ASSLSTSGGDTQY
V gene: TRBV28; J gene: TRBJ1-2; CDR3 protein: ASSPASLGMYGYT
V gene: TRBV7-9; J gene: TRBJ2-3; CDR3 protein: ASSLGAGARTDTQY
V gene: TRBV19; J gene: TRBJ2-7; CDR3 protein: ASSPLRQGDYEQY
V gene: TRBV7-9; J gene: TRBJ2-7; CDR3 protein: ASVEGQGAGEQY
V gene: TRBV30; J gene: TRBJ2-5; CDR3 protein: AWSYLGGGSETQY
V gene: TRBV27; J gene: TRBJ1-1; CDR3 protein: ASSPRQGENTEAF